This is a list of T cell receptor beta chains from one sample in a study of molecular identifiers for immune sequencing clone quantification. TCRdb re-analysed the PCR reads in MiXCR, keeping a single row per CDR3 protein. The profile covers approximately 590,000 distinct CDR3 sequences, with about 25% appearing a single time and around 0.78% taken by the ten largest. The sequenced material came from naive CD8+ T cells from blood, with Jurkat cell RNA spiked in. These receptors were collected from a human donor in good health. Some libraries in this study had Jurkat cell RNA spiked in. The CDR3 runs from the conserved cysteine through the conserved F or W. The D gene is left open where the match is weak. Some rows mark clone size as missing; the rest say once, few, many or name a class of expanded clone.

V	size	D	J	DNA	CDR3
TRBV12-3/TRBV12-4	many	.	TRBJ1-6	TGTGCCAGCAGTGTTTATTCACCCCTCCACTTT	CASSVYSPLHF
TRBV4-2	.	.	TRBJ2-5	TGTGCCAGCAGCGCCCGGGACACAAGGGAGACCCAGTACTTC	CASSARDTRETQYF
TRBV4-3	many	.	TRBJ2-7	TGCGCCAGCAGCCTCGTCGGTACCTACGAGCAGTACTTC	CASSLVGTYEQYF
TRBV29-1	many	TRBD1	TRBJ1-1	TGCAGCGTGGATTATACAGGGGGAGGTGAAGCTTTCTTT	CSVDYTGGGEAFF
TRBV20-1	.	TRBD1	TRBJ1-1	TGCAGTGCTCAGGACAGGGGCGAGGTCTACACTGAAGCTTTCTTT	CSAQDRGEVYTEAFF
TRBV19	few	.	TRBJ2-7	TGTGCCAGTAGTATAACCGCCCTTCCCTACGAGCAGTACTTC	CASSITALPYEQYF
TRBV20-1	few	.	TRBJ1-1	TGCAGTGCTCTTACGAGGACAGTTGAAGCTTTCTTT	CSALTRTVEAFF
TRBV7-9	.	TRBD1	TRBJ1-2	TGTGCCAGCAGCGAATTAACAGGGGCCGTAAACTATGGCTACACCTTC	CASSELTGAVNYGYTF
TRBV7-2	many	.	TRBJ1-1	TGTGCCAGCAGCTTCTCCCGGGGCCGACCAGGGGATGGTGAAGCTTTCTTT	CASSFSRGRPGDGEAFF
TRBV4-3	few	TRBD1	TRBJ2-6	TGCGCCAGCAGCCAAGATCGGGCAGGGGGCATCACTGGGGCCAACGTCCTGACTTTC	CASSQDRAGGITGANVLTF
TRBV7-9	many	.	TRBJ2-7	TGTGCCAGCAGCTCAGACAGCCGGGGTTCCGAGCAGTACTTC	CASSSDSRGSEQYF
TRBV20-1	.	TRBD1	TRBJ2-5	TGCAGTGTTATGGCAGGGGGCCAAGAGACCCAGTACTTC	CSVMAGGQETQYF
TRBV4-1	few	TRBD2	TRBJ2-7	TGCGCCAGCAGCCAAGGACTAGCCCTAGCCTACGAGCAGTACTTC	CASSQGLALAYEQYF
TRBV6-1	.	.	TRBJ2-2	TGTGCCAGCAGTGAATGGGCCGGGGAGCTGTTTTTT	CASSEWAGELFF